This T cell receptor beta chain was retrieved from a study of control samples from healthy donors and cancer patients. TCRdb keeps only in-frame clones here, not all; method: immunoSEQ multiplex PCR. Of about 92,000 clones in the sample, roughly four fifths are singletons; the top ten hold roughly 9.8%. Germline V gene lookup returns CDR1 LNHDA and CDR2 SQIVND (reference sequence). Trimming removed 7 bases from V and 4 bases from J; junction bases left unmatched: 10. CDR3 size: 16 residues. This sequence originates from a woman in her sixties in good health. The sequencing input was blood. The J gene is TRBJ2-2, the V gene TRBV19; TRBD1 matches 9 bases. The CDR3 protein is CASTREGTGFTGELFF. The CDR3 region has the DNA TGTGCCAGTACCCGAGAGGGGACAGGGTTCACCGGGGAGCTGTTTTTT.